This entry lists 25 T cell receptor beta chains sequenced from one sample in a study of blood T cell repertoires in COVID-19. Generated by immunoSEQ multiplex PCR, the TCRdb table keeps only in-frame clones and is missing some. Among about 290,000 clones listed, 85% to 90% were seen once. Sequenced material: peripheral blood. These receptor sequences come from a woman in her 30s with COVID-19, enrolled during active disease.

CDR3 residues: CASSATSGYSPLHF. The CDR3 DNA sequence: TGTGCCAGCAGTGCTACGTCGGGTTATTCACCCCTCCACTTT. The chain joins TRBV25-1 to TRBJ1-6; no clear D. Germline V gene lookup returns CDR1 MGHDK and CDR2 SYGVNS. Trimming left V 4 bases short and J 8 bases short, with 12 bases between. This CDR3 comprises 14 residues.

This chain uses TRBV29-1 with TRBJ2-2; maybe TRBD1 (6 bases). CDR1 and CDR2 from the germline V gene are SQVTM and ANQGSEA. The CDR3 is 12 residues long. V was pared by 6 bases and J by 5 bases, with 10 bases between. The chain's CDR3 is CSVTGSTGELFF. The CDR3 nucleotides read TGCAGCGTCACAGGGAGTACCGGGGAGCTGTTTTTT.

Written as DNA, the CDR3 is TGTGCCAGCAAAGGAGGTGACGAAGGCTCAACAGAAGAAGCTTTCTTT. Translated: CASKGGDEGSTEEAFF. The rearrangement uses TRBV27 and TRBJ1-1; the D is unclear. With 7 bases removed from V and 8 bases from J, the gap between germline ends came to 26 bases. The CDR3 has 16 amino acids. CDR1 MNHEY and CDR2 SMNVEV come from the germline V gene (reference sequence).

This rearrangement joins TRBV5-1 to TRBJ1-2, with TRBD1 identical over 8 bases. CDR3 length: 13 residues. CDR1 and CDR2 (germline): SGHRS, YFSETQ. After removal of 4 bases from V and 7 bases from J, the junction contained 6 bases not matched to a gene. As DNA, the CDR3 is TGCGCCAGCAGCCCAGGGGGCGCAGGTGGCTACACCTTC. It translates to CASSPGGAGGYTF.

The chain uses TRBV7-2 and TRBJ1-1, with D possibly being TRBD1 (6 bases). Germline lookup yields CDR1 SGHTA and CDR2 FQGNSA. This CDR3 contains 15 residues. V dropped 0 bases and J dropped 8 bases, with 16 bases sitting between them. The CDR3 protein is CASSLALGAGEEAFF. The DNA for the CDR3 is TGTGCCAGCAGCTTAGCGCTTGGGGCAGGGGAAGAAGCTTTCTTT.

V and J are TRBV7-8 and TRBJ1-6; no clear D. With 5 bases removed from V and 9 bases from J, the gap between germline ends came to 11 bases. This CDR3 spans 13 amino acids. Germline assignment: CDR1 SGHVS and CDR2 FQNEAQ. The CDR3 sequence is CASSADQISPLHF. The DNA of the CDR3 is TGTGCCAGCAGCGCAGATCAGATTTCACCCCTCCACTTT.

The CDR3 region is CASSSGQGEEKLFF. The CDR3 region has the DNA TGCGCCAGCAGCTCCGGACAGGGTGAAGAAAAACTGTTTTTT. This chain uses TRBV5-1 with TRBJ1-4, with 8 nucleotides matching TRBD1. The CDR3 length is 14 residues. From germline, CDR1 is SGHRS and CDR2 YFSETQ. The J segment lost 8 bases and the V segment lost 3 bases, leaving 6 bases of the junction unmatched.

This chain uses TRBV19 with TRBJ1-5; D is possibly TRBD1 (6 bases). In germline, CDR1 is LNHDA, CDR2 SQIVND (reference sequence). Trimming pared 3 bases from V and 6 bases from J, leaving 12 bases between. The CDR3 extends over 14 amino acids. The CDR3: CASSIQGPGQPQHF. CDR3 coding DNA: TGTGCCAGTAGTATTCAGGGGCCGGGTCAGCCCCAGCATTTT.

V and J are TRBV6-5 and TRBJ1-5; TRBD1 is a possible D gene (5 bases). Germline V gene data show CDR1 as MNHEY and CDR2 as SVGAGI. This CDR3 has 12 residues. Trimming removed 5 bases at V and 6 bases at J, with 8 bases between. In DNA, the CDR3 is TGTGCCAGCAGTCCCGACAGTCAGCCCCAGCATTTT. As protein: CASSPDSQPQHF.

This chain connects TRBV15 to TRBJ2-2; D is undetermined. V was cut by 3 bases and J by 3 bases, with 5 bases left in between. Per germline, CDR1 LNHNV and CDR2 YYDKDF (reference sequence). The CDR3 extends over 13 amino acids. CDR3 sequence: CATSSLYTGELFF. As DNA, the CDR3 is TGTGCCACCAGCAGTCTTTACACCGGGGAGCTGTTTTTT.

This clone was counted between two and nine times. CDR3 residues: CASSEGEIRRGWEKLFF. As DNA, the CDR3 is TGTGCCAGCAGTGAAGGGGAGATCCGCAGGGGATGGGAAAAACTGTTTTTT. The chain uses TRBV6-1 and TRBJ1-4; TRBD1 is a possible D gene (6 bases). Germline lookup yields CDR1 MNHNS and CDR2 SASEGT. Trimming cost V 1 base and J 8 bases, with 20 bases left between them. The CDR3 is 17 amino acids.

The V call is TRBV18, the J call TRBJ2-6, with D hard to call. Germline V gene data show CDR1 as KGHSH and CDR2 as LQKENI. V lost 3 bases, J lost 2 bases, and 17 bases lay in between. The CDR3 has 18 residues. The CDR3 sequence is CASSPWVLERPGANVLTF. DNA of the CDR3: TGTGCCAGCTCACCCTGGGTGCTTGAGCGCCCTGGGGCCAACGTCCTGACTTTC.

This clone occurred once. Other DNA variants within this sample encode the same CDR3. The rearrangement uses TRBV27 and TRBJ1-1; TRBD1 agrees at 7 bases. The CDR3 loop spans 13 amino acids. V lost 3 bases to trimming and J lost 3 bases; unmatched junction nucleotides: 1. Per germline, CDR1 MNHEY and CDR2 SMNVEV (reference sequence). The chain's CDR3 is CASSFTGDTEAFF. The CDR3 coding sequence is TGTGCCAGCAGTTTCACAGGGGACACTGAAGCTTTCTTT.

The chain couples TRBV6-5 to TRBJ2-2; no definite D call. Germline lookup yields CDR1 MNHEY and CDR2 SVGAGI. V lost 2 bases and J lost 8, with 12 bases in between. The CDR3 runs 14 residues. This CDR3 is CASSYGISVGELFF. The CDR3 region has the DNA TGTGCCAGCAGTTACGGCATCTCTGTAGGGGAGCTGTTTTTT.

The chain employs TRBV10-1 and TRBJ2-3, with TRBD2 identical over 11 bases. Looked up from germline, CDR1 is WNHNN and CDR2 is SYGVQD (reference sequence). The trim removed 0 bases at V and 5 bases at J, leaving 4 bases unmatched. There are 16 residues in the CDR3. CDR3 nucleotide sequence: TGCGCCAGCAGTGAGTCTCTAGCGGGGGGCAAAGATACGCAGTATTTT. Its protein is CASSESLAGGKDTQYF.

V is TRBV6-2 or TRBV6-3 and J is TRBJ2-5; D may be TRBD1 (5 bases). Germline V lookup: CDR1 MNHEY, CDR2 SVGEGT. CDR3 length equals 16 residues. Trimming removed 6 bases at V and 2 bases at J, with 19 bases between. The CDR3 DNA reads as TGTGCCAGCAGCCCGCCCCAGTGGCAGGGTCAAGAGACCCAGTACTTC. Residues: CASSPPQWQGQETQYF.

J is TRBJ1-2 and V is TRBV6-1; D might be TRBD1 (5 bases). This CDR3 has 16 residues. Looked up from germline, CDR1 is MNHNS and CDR2 is SASEGT. V lost 0 bases and J 8 bases, leaving 19 bases between the germline ends. CDR3 amino acids: CASSEALTPGAGGYTF. The CDR3 region has the DNA TGTGCCAGCAGTGAAGCTTTGACCCCTGGGGCGGGAGGCTACACCTTC.

The chain joins TRBV6-5 to TRBJ1-1; D gene uncertain. The CDR3 runs 11 residues. The germline CDR1 and CDR2 sequences are MNHEY and SVGAGI. The germline V and J ends were trimmed by 4 bases and 6 bases, with 6 bases remaining between them. The CDR3 bases are TGTGCCAGCAGTTCCGGGGCTGAAGCTTTCTTT. Protein sequence: CASSSGAEAFF.

The chain is built from TRBV9 and TRBJ1-2, with D possibly being TRBD1 (5 bases). The germline V and J ends were trimmed by 2 bases and 6 bases, with 11 bases remaining between them. Germline CDR1 and CDR2: SGDLS and YYNGEE. The length of the CDR3 is 13 residues. Here the CDR3 reads CASSVGGGDGYTF. Written as DNA, the CDR3 is TGTGCCAGCAGCGTTGGAGGAGGGGATGGCTACACCTTC. The full variable domain, with the rest looked up from reference TRBV9 and TRBJ1-2, is DSGVTQTPKHLITATGQRVTLRCSPRSGDLSVYWYQQSLDQGLQFLIQYYNGEERAKGNILERFSAQQFPDLHSELNLSSLELGDSALYFCASSVGGGDGYTFGSGTRLTVV.

The rearrangement uses TRBV1 and TRBJ1-2. TRBV1 is marked as a pseudogene. CDR3 length: 20 residues. CDR3 sequence reads: CTSSQAEQGGSAKGDYGYTF. CDR3 coding DNA: TGCACCAGCAGCCAAGCCGAACAGGGAGGGAGTGCTAAGGGTGACTATGGCTACACCTTC.

This clone was recorded once. The rearrangement joins TRBV29-1 to TRBJ1-1; D is unclear. V was shortened by 3 bases and J by 2 bases, with 10 bases between the two germline ends. Germline assignment: CDR1 SQVTM and CDR2 ANQGSEA. The CDR3 consists of 13 residues. The CDR3 here is CSVDEVANTEAFF. CDR3 DNA sequence: TGCAGCGTTGATGAAGTGGCAAACACTGAAGCTTTCTTT.

The V and J genes are TRBV28 and TRBJ2-5; TRBD1 might be the D (7 bases). With 7 bases removed from V and 5 bases from J, the gap between germline ends came to 20 bases. The CDR3 runs 15 residues. In germline, CDR1 is MDHEN, CDR2 SYDVKM. CDR3 region: CASNLRDSMSETQYF. CDR3 sequence (DNA): TGTGCCAGCAATCTGCGGGACAGTATGTCCGAGACCCAGTACTTC.

The chain links TRBV10-1 to TRBJ2-1; 10 nucleotides line up with TRBD2. Germline V gene sequence: CDR1 WNHNN, CDR2 SYGVQD (reference sequence). The J segment lost 6 bases and the V segment lost 5 bases, leaving 7 bases of the junction unmatched. The CDR3 is 15 residues long. The chain's CDR3 is CASSPASGGANEQFF. DNA for the CDR3: TGCGCCAGCAGTCCCGCGAGCGGGGGGGCCAATGAGCAGTTCTTC.

This chain joins TRBV7-2 and TRBJ2-7; 10 nucleotides agree with TRBD2. This CDR3 contains 15 residues. With V trimmed by 2 bases and J by 4 bases, 5 bases remained unmatched. Per the germline V gene, CDR1 is SGHTA and CDR2 is FQGNSA. The CDR3 region has the DNA TGTGCCAGCAGCTTATTGCTAGCGGGGGATTACGAGCAGTACTTC. Its translation is CASSLLLAGDYEQYF. The whole variable domain, remainder taken from reference TRBV7-2 and TRBJ2-7, is GAGVSQSPSNKVTEKGKDVELRCDPISGHTALYWYRQSLGQGLEFLIYFQGNSAPDKSGLPSDRFSAERTGGSVSTLTIQRTQQEDSAVYLCASSLLLAGDYEQYFGPGTRLTVT.

The V gene is TRBV7-9, the J gene TRBJ1-2, with D perhaps matching TRBD1 (5 bases). The CDR3 loop spans 15 amino acids. Per germline, CDR1 SEHNR and CDR2 FQNEAQ (reference sequence). V was trimmed by 4 bases and J by 8 bases, leaving 20 bases between them. DNA for the CDR3: TGTGCCAGCAGCTCCTACAGGTTATTGGCTGGAGGCTACACCTTC. Translating it yields CASSSYRLLAGGYTF.